Sequencing of this T cell receptor beta chain was carried out in a study of patients and donors after allogeneic stem cell transplantation. TCRdb independently ran MiXCR on the RT-PCR reads; one entry per CDR3 protein. Of about 200,000 distinct CDR3 sequences in the sample, around 40% were seen once. Per germline, CDR1 SQVTM and CDR2 ANQGSEA. This CDR3 contains 12 residues. The V segment lost 7 bases and the J segment 3 bases; nucleotides outside the gene matches: 3. The source is a human donor who was either an allogeneic HSCT recipient or a stem cell or donor lymphocyte infusion donor (not recorded which). It is not recorded whose cells these are; they may come from a transplant donor. The gene calls are TRBV29-1 and TRBJ1-2, with 9 positions matching TRBD1. The sample comprised blood, either unsorted or a sorted T cell fraction (not recorded which). CDR3 nucleotide sequence: TGCAGCGCTCGGACAGGGGACTATGGCTACACCTTC. Amino acids: CSARTGDYGYTF.